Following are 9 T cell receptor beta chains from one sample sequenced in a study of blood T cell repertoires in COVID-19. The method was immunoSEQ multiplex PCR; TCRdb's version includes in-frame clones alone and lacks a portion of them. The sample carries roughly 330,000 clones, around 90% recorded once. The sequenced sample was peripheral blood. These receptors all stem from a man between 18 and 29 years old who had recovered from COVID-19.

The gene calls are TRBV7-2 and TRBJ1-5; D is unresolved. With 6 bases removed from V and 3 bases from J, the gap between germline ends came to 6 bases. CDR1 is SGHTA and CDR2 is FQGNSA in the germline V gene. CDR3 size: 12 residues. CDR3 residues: CASRGDNQPQHF. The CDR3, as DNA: TGTGCCAGCAGGGGCGACAATCAGCCCCAGCATTTT.

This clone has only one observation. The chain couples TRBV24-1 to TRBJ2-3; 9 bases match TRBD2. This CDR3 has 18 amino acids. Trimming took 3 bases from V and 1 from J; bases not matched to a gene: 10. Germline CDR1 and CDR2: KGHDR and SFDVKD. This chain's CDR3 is CATSDHTYSGSGTDTQYF. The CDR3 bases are TGTGCCACCAGTGATCATACCTATAGCGGGAGCGGCACAGATACGCAGTATTTT.

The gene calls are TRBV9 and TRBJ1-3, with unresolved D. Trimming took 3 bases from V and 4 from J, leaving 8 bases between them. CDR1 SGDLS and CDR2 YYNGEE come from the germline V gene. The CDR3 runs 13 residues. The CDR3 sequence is CASSDGGGNTIYF. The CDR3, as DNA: TGTGCCAGCAGCGATGGAGGGGGAAACACCATATATTTT.

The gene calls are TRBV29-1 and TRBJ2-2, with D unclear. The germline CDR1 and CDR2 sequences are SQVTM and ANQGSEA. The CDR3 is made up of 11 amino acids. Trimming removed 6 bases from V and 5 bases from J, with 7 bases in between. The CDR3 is CSVAMTGELFF. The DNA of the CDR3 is TGCAGCGTCGCGATGACCGGGGAGCTGTTTTTT.

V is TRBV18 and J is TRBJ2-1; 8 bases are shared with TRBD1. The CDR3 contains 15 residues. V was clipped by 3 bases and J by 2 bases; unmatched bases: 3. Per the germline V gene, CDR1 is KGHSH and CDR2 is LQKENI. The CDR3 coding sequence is TGTGCCAGCTCACCCCGGGACAGGCCCTACAATGAGCAGTTCTTC. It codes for CASSPRDRPYNEQFF.

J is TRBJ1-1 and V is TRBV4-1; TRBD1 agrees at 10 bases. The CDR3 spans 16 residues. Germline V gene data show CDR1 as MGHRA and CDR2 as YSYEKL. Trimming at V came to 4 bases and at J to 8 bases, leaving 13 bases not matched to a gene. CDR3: CASSRGTGEFLREAFF. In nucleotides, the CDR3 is TGCGCCAGCAGCCGCGGGACAGGGGAGTTTCTACGCGAAGCTTTCTTT.

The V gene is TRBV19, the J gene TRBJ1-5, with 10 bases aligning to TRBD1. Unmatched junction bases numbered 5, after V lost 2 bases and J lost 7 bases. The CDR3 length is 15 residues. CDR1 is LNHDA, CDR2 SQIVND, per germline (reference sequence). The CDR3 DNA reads TGTGCCAGTAGTATACAAGACAGGGGGCGACAGCCCCAGCATTTT. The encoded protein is CASSIQDRGRQPQHF.

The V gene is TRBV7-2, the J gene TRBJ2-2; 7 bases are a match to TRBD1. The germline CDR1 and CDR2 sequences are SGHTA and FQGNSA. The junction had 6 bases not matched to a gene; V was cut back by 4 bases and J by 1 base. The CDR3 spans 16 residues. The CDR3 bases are TGTGCCAGCAGCTCCAGACAGGGATTGAACACCGGGGAGCTGTTTTTT. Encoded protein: CASSSRQGLNTGELFF.

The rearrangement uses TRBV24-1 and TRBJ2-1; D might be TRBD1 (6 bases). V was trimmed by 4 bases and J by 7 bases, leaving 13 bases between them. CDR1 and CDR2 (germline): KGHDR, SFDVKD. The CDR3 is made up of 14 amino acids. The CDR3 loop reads CATSEQGRDNEQFF. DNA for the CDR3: TGTGCCACCAGTGAACAGGGACGTGATAATGAGCAGTTCTTC.